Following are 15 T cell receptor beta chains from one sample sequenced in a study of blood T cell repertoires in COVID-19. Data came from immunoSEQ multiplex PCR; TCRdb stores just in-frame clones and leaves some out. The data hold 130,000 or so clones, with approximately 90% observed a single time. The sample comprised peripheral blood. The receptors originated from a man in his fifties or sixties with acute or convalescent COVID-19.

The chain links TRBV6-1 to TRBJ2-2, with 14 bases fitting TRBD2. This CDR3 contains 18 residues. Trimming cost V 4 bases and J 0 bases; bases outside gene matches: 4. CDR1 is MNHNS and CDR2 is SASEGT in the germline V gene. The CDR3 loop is CASSAKGLAGANTGELFF. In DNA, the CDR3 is TGTGCCAGCAGTGCCAAGGGACTAGCGGGAGCGAACACCGGGGAGCTGTTTTTT.

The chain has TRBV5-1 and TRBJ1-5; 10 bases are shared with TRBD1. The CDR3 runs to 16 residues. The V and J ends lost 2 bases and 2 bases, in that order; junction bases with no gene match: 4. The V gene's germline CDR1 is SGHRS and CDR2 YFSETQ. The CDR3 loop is CASSLTGTGGNQPQHF. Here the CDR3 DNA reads TGCGCCAGCAGCTTAACCGGGACAGGGGGCAATCAGCCCCAGCATTTT.

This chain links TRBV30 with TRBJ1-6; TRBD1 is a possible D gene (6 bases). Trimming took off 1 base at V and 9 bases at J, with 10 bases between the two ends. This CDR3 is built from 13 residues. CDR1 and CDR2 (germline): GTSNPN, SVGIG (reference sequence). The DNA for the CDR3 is TGTGCCTGGAGTGGACAGGATACTTCACCCCTCCACTTT. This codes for CAWSGQDTSPLHF.

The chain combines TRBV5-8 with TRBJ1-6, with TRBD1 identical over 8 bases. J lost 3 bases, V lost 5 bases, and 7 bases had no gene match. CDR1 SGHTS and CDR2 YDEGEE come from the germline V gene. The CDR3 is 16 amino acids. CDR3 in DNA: TGTGCCAGCAGACAGCGCAGGGGGCTCTATAATTCACCCCTCCACTTT. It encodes CASRQRRGLYNSPLHF.

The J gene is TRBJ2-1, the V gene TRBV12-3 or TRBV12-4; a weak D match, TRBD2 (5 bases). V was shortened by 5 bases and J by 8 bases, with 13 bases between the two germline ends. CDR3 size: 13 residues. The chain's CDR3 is CASSPQRADEQFF. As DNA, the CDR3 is TGTGCCAGCAGTCCACAGAGGGCGGATGAGCAGTTCTTC.

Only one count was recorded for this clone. For the CDR3, the DNA is TGCGCCAGCAGCGCGGACGGGACTAGCTCCTACGAGCAGTACTTC. This sequence encodes CASSADGTSSYEQYF. The rearrangement links TRBV5-1 to TRBJ2-7; 8 positions agree with TRBD2. V was clipped by 4 bases and J by 0 bases; unmatched bases: 6. CDR3 length: 15 amino acids. Germline loops: CDR1 SGHRS, CDR2 YFSETQ. Using reference TRBV5-1 and TRBJ2-7 for the parts outside the CDR3, the full variable domain is KAGVTQTPRYLIKTRGQQVTLSCSPISGHRSVSWYQQTPGQGLQFLFEYFSETQRNKGNFPGRFSGRQFSNSRSEMNVSTLELGDSALYLCASSADGTSSYEQYFGPGTRLTVT.

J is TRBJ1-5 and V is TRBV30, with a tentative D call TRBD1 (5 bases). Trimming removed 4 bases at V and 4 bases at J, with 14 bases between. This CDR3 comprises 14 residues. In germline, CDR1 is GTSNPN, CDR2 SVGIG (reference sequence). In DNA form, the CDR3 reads TGTGCCTGGAACTCGGGGGGAGGAAATCAGCCCCAGCATTTT. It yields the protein CAWNSGGGNQPQHF.

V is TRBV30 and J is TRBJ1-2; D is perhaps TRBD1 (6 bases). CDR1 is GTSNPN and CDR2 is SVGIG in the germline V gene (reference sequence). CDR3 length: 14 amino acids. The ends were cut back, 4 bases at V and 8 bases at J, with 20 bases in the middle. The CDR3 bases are TGTGCCTGGACAGGGGCACGGGCTTCGGGAGGCTACACCTTC. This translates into CAWTGARASGGYTF. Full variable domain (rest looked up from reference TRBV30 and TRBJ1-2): SQTIHQWPATLVQPVGSPLSLECTVEGTSNPNLYWYRQAAGRGLQLLFYSVGIGQISSEVPQNLSASRPQDRQFILSSKKLLLSDSGFYLCAWTGARASGGYTFGSGTRLTVV.

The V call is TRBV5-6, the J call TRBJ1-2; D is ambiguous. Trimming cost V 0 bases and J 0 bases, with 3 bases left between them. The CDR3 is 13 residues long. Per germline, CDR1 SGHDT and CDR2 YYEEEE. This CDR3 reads CASSLGANYGYTF. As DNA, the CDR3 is TGTGCCAGCAGCTTGGGCGCTAACTATGGCTACACCTTC.

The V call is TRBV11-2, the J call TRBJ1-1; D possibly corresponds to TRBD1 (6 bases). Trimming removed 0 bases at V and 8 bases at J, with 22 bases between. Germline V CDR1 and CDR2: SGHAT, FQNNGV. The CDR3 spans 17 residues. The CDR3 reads CASSLDRGGLGSWEAFF. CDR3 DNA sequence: TGTGCCAGCAGCTTAGATCGGGGGGGCCTGGGCTCCTGGGAAGCTTTCTTT. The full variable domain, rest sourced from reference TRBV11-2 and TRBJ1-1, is EAGVAQSPRYKIIEKRQSVAFWCNPISGHATLYWYQQILGQGPKLLIQFQNNGVVDDSQLPKDRFSAERLKGVDSTLKIQPAKLEDSAVYLCASSLDRGGLGSWEAFFGQGTRLTVV.

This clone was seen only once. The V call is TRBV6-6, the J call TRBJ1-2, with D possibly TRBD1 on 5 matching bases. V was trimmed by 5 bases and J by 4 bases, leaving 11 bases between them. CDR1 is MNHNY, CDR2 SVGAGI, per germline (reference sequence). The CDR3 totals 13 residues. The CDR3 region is CASSTTTAYGYTF. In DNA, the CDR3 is TGTGCCAGCAGTACAACGACAGCCTATGGCTACACCTTC.

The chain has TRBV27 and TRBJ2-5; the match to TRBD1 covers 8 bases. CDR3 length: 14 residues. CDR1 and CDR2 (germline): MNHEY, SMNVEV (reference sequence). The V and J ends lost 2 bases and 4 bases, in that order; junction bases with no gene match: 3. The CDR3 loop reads CASSLLGQVETQYF. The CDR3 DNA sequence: TGTGCCAGCAGTTTACTGGGACAGGTAGAGACCCAGTACTTC.

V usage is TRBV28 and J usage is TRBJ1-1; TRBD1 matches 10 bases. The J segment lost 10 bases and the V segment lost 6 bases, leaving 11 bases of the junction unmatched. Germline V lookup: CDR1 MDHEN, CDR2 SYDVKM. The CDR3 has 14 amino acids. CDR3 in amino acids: CASSIPGTGEGAFF. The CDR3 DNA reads TGTGCCAGCAGCATACCCGGGACAGGGGAAGGAGCTTTCTTT.

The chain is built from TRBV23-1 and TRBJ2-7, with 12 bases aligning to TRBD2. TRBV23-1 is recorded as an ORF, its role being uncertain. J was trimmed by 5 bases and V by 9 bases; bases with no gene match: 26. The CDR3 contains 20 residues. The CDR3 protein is CASHFSPWTSGNGRGDEQYF. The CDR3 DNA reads TGCGCCAGTCATTTTTCCCCCTGGACTAGCGGGAATGGACGGGGAGACGAGCAGTACTTC.

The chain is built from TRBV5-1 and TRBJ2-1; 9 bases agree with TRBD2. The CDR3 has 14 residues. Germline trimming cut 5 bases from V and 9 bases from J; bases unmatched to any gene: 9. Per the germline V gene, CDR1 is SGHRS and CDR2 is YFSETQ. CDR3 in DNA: TGCGCCAGCAGTTTCTTAGCGGGAGATCTTGAGCAGTTCTTC. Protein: CASSFLAGDLEQFF.